The 19 T cell receptor beta chains reported below all come from one sample, sequenced in a study of radiation and T cells in renal cell carcinoma. Time point given: blood 2 weeks post-SBRT. Documented treatment: 15 Gy SBRT to primary tumor, nephrectomy 4 weeks later. The assay was immunoSEQ multiplex PCR, and TCRdb's table has in-frame clones only and misses some. The sample contains around 60,000 clones, about 80% of which appear only once. The input for sequencing was blood, taken from a patient whose treatment included radiotherapy and nephrectomy. These receptors all come from a man between 60 and 70 years old with renal cell carcinoma.

V is TRBV7-8 and J is TRBJ2-1, with 8 bases identical to TRBD2. The germline CDR1 and CDR2 sequences are SGHVS and FQNEAQ. The CDR3 contains 16 residues. V lost 5 bases, J lost 5 bases, and 11 bases stayed unmatched. In nucleotides, the CDR3 is TGTGCCAGCAGCCCCAGGGATAGCGGGGCCCACAATGAGCAGTTCTTC. Translation gives CASSPRDSGAHNEQFF.

The genes are TRBV19 and TRBJ2-5, with D uncertain. This CDR3 has 11 amino acids. Germline CDR1 LNHDA, CDR2 SQIVND (reference sequence). Trimming took 3 bases from V and 5 from J, leaving 4 bases between them. In DNA, the CDR3 is TGTGCCAGTAGTATTGCGGAGACCCAGTACTTC. Protein: CASSIAETQYF.

The sample holds one count of this clone. The chain recombines TRBV11-3 with TRBJ1-1; D remains ambiguous. V was trimmed by 3 bases and J by 0 bases, leaving 8 bases between them. Germline CDR1 and CDR2: SGHNT and YENEEA. The CDR3 extends over 14 amino acids. This CDR3 reads CASSFRAMNTEAFF. CDR3 in DNA: TGTGCCAGCAGCTTTCGAGCTATGAACACTGAAGCTTTCTTT.

The DNA of the CDR3 is TGTGCCAGCAGCAACACAGGGTCGGCTAATGAAAAACTGTTTTTT. Its protein is CASSNTGSANEKLFF. The V gene is TRBV7-2, the J gene TRBJ1-4; perhaps TRBD1 as D (6 bases). Germline CDR1 is SGHTA and CDR2 is FQGNSA. Deletions cut 5 bases from V and 3 bases from J, with 13 bases between. This CDR3 spans 15 amino acids.

This rearrangement joins TRBV19 to TRBJ2-5; tentatively, D is TRBD1 (6 bases). V gave up 6 bases and J gave up 5 bases, with 19 bases separating them. Germline-derived CDR1 and CDR2 are LNHDA and SQIVND (reference sequence). The CDR3 contains 15 residues. The CDR3 loop reads CASSIGLTGMETQYF. As DNA, the CDR3 is TGTGCCAGTAGCATTGGTCTTACAGGGATGGAGACCCAGTACTTC.

This chain connects TRBV25-1 to TRBJ2-5, with 12 bases matching TRBD1. The CDR3 extends over 17 amino acids. With 7 bases clipped from V and 3 bases from J, the junction kept 12 bases outside the gene matches. Looked up from germline, CDR1 is MGHDK and CDR2 is SYGVNS. The CDR3 DNA is TGTGCCAGCACTACTCAATCCGGGACAGGGGGCGAAGAGACCCAGTACTTC. Translation gives CASTTQSGTGGEETQYF.

This clone was found once. The rearrangement uses TRBV27 and TRBJ1-4; D perhaps matches TRBD1 (5 bases). This CDR3 has 14 residues. Trimming left V 3 bases short and J 8 bases short, with 13 bases between. Germline V CDR1 and CDR2: MNHEY, SMNVEV (reference sequence). The CDR3 bases are TGTGCCAGCAGTTTTCAGGGTTCAACAGAAAAACTGTTTTTT. Its translation is CASSFQGSTEKLFF.

The V and J genes are TRBV29-1 and TRBJ1-4; D is possibly TRBD1 (5 bases). Germline loops: CDR1 SQVTM, CDR2 ANQGSEA. This CDR3 is 13 amino acids long. The germline V and J ends were trimmed by 7 bases and 2 bases, with 11 bases remaining between them. CDR3 DNA: TGCAGCGCGTCAGGGACGACTAATGAAAAACTGTTTTTT. It codes for CSASGTTNEKLFF.

The chain uses TRBV5-6 and TRBJ2-1; 10 nucleotides match TRBD2. J lost 5 bases, V lost 3 bases, and 5 bases had no gene match. Germline V lookup: CDR1 SGHDT, CDR2 YYEEEE. The CDR3 is 15 amino acids. The CDR3 sequence: CASSSLAGGHNEQFF. CDR3 nucleotides: TGTGCCAGCAGCTCGTTAGCGGGGGGTCACAATGAGCAGTTCTTC.

This chain links TRBV18 with TRBJ1-5; D remains unclear. The CDR3 is 13 amino acids. The germline V and J ends were trimmed by 5 bases and 3 bases, with 8 bases remaining between them. Germline V gives CDR1 KGHSH, CDR2 LQKENI. The CDR3 loop is CASSIGFNQPQHF. DNA of the CDR3: TGTGCCAGCTCAATAGGATTCAATCAGCCCCAGCATTTT. The full variable domain, in which reference TRBV18 and TRBJ1-5 provide the parts outside the CDR3, is NAGVMQNPRHLVRRRGQEARLRCSPMKGHSHVYWYRQLPEEGLKFMVYLQKENIIDESGMPKERFSAEFPKEGPSILRIQQVVRGDSAAYFCASSIGFNQPQHFGDGTRLSIL.

The chain combines TRBV5-1 with TRBJ2-3; 8 nucleotides align to TRBD2. Germline CDR1 reads SGHRS; CDR2 reads YFSETQ. Trimming took 5 bases from V and 5 from J; bases not matched to a gene: 10. The CDR3 is 15 amino acids. CDR3 bases: TGCGCCAGCAGGTCTCTAGCGGGTTTACAAGATACGCAGTATTTT. This codes for CASRSLAGLQDTQYF.

The genes are TRBV6-5 and TRBJ1-1; D is unclear. Germline V gene lookup returns CDR1 MNHEY and CDR2 SVGAGI. The CDR3 is 14 residues long. V lost 6 bases to trimming and J lost 6 bases, with 17 bases between them. DNA for the CDR3: TGTGCCAGCAGCCCGACGTATAAGCGACCTGAAGCTTTCTTT. It codes for CASSPTYKRPEAFF.

V usage is TRBV2 and J usage is TRBJ1-2, with D hard to call. Looked up from germline, CDR1 is SNHLY and CDR2 is FYNNEI. Trimming cost V 7 bases and J 5 bases, with 14 bases left between them. This CDR3 contains 13 residues. CDR3 nucleotides: TGTGCCAGCACGAGGGAGGTAACTTATGGCTACACCTTC. Its protein is CASTREVTYGYTF.

This rearrangement joins TRBV9 to TRBJ2-1, with 10 nucleotides matching TRBD1. The CDR3 contains 14 residues. Trimming took 2 bases from V and 7 from J; bases not matched to a gene: 3. Germline values: CDR1 SGDLS, CDR2 YYNGEE. CDR3: CASSVDRGWNEQFF. As DNA, the CDR3 is TGTGCCAGCAGCGTGGACAGGGGGTGGAATGAGCAGTTCTTC.

The rearrangement links TRBV15 to TRBJ1-6; 8 positions match TRBD1. CDR3 size: 18 residues. Germline assignment: CDR1 LNHNV and CDR2 YYDKDF (reference sequence). Trimming cost V 0 bases and J 6 bases; bases outside gene matches: 10. CDR3 sequence (DNA): TGTGCCACCAGCAGAGATTATCCGACAGGGGAGATTAATTCACCCCTCCACTTT. This codes for CATSRDYPTGEINSPLHF.

This clone was observed a few times. The gene calls are TRBV10-3 and TRBJ2-3, with D unresolved. Trimming took off 7 bases at V and 3 bases at J, with 8 bases between the two ends. The CDR3 runs 12 residues. Germline V gives CDR1 ENHRY, CDR2 SYGVKD. As DNA, the CDR3 is TGTGCCATCAAGAGTGATACAGATACGCAGTATTTT. Its protein is CAIKSDTDTQYF.

This clone was observed a handful of times. The genes are TRBV7-8 and TRBJ2-1, with TRBD2 matching over 13 bases. This CDR3 spans 16 amino acids. J lost 8 bases, V lost 5 bases, and 9 bases had no gene match. Germline CDR1 and CDR2: SGHVS and FQNEAQ. CDR3 sequence reads: CASSEGLAGARDEQFF. CDR3 coding DNA: TGTGCCAGCAGCGAAGGACTAGCGGGGGCAAGGGATGAGCAGTTCTTC.

The chain combines TRBV19 with TRBJ1-5; TRBD1 aligns across 8 bases. Germline lookup yields CDR1 LNHDA and CDR2 SQIVND (reference sequence). V shed 6 bases, J shed 3 bases, and the junction held 4 bases outside the gene matches. This CDR3 has 14 residues. CDR3 in amino acids: CASSPTGANQPQHF. CDR3 DNA sequence: TGTGCCAGTAGCCCGACAGGGGCCAATCAGCCCCAGCATTTT.

V is TRBV2 and J is TRBJ2-3; 7 nucleotides match TRBD2. This CDR3 has 14 residues. J gave up 5 bases and V 6 bases, and 8 bases lay outside the gene matches. CDR1 is SNHLY, CDR2 FYNNEI, per germline. The CDR3 loop is CASRLTSPGDTQYF. CDR3 sequence (DNA): TGTGCCAGCAGATTGACTAGCCCGGGAGATACGCAGTATTTT.